The subject of this entry is one T cell receptor beta chain. Its specificity is unknown. This sample was taken from a study of PD-L1 blockade in urothelial cancer. Study as a whole: About 90% of the 29 patients were males with bladder-origin urothelial cancer. Among blood samples, the median T cell count was some 150,000. The authors examined blood 3 weeks (second dose) and 6 weeks after treatment start. Whole-study findings and limits: Those with durable benefit had larger increases in tumor-associated blood clones at 3 weeks.

TCRdb's table, derived via immunoSEQ multiplex PCR, lists solely in-frame clones and lacks some. In the table there are 15,000 to 20,000 clones, around 81% of which are singletons. Indicated time point: peripheral blood 6 weeks after treatment start. This sequence was found in a man aged 50 or older with urothelial cancer. The starting material was PBMCs, obtained around atezolizumab (anti-PD-L1) treatment.

The CDR3 region is CAWSGLAAAKNIQYF. The CDR3 region has the DNA TGTGCCTGGAGTGGACTAGCGGCAGCCAAAAACATTCAGTACTTC. The chain couples TRBV30 to TRBJ2-4, with TRBD2 matching 9 bases. V shed 1 base and J 0 bases; nucleotides not matched to a gene: 1. The germline V gene encodes CDR1 GTSNPN and CDR2 SVGIG (reference sequence). The CDR3 contains 15 residues.